This is a list of T cell receptor beta chains from one sample in a study of blood T cell repertoires in COVID-19. Clones were read by immunoSEQ multiplex PCR, and TCRdb kept only the in-frame ones, dropping some. Here the sample spans 250,000 to 350,000 clones, about 85% being singletons. What was sequenced was peripheral blood. The source of these receptors is a man between 18 and 29 years old with active or convalescent COVID-19. CDR3s include the opening cysteine and the closing phenylalanine or tryptophan. A D gene is named only where the DNA matches it firmly. Some rows have no size entry. The others give once, few or many, or a class for an expanded clone.

V gene	clone size	J gene	CDR3 length	D gene	CDR3 protein	CDR3 DNA
TRBV6-5	NA	TRBJ1-1	16	NA	CASSYSGALRNTEAFF	TGTGCCAGCAGTTACTCGGGGGCATTAAGGAACACTGAAGCTTTCTTT
TRBV5-1	NA	TRBJ1-2	15	TRBD1	CASSLTGTGGDGYTF	TGCGCCAGCAGCTTAACCGGGACAGGGGGCGACGGCTACACCTTC
TRBV28	NA	TRBJ2-7	13	TRBD2	CASIRAAGVEQYF	TGTGCCTCTATAAGGGCCGCGGGAGTGGAGCAGTACTTC
TRBV4-3	NA	TRBJ2-3	16	TRBD2	CASSEGSGPSTDTQYF	TGCGCCAGCAGCGAAGGTAGCGGGCCTAGCACAGATACGCAGTATTTT
TRBV4-1	few	TRBJ2-7	15	TRBD1	CASSWGTDVSYEQYF	TGCGCCAGCAGCTGGGGGACAGATGTTTCCTACGAGCAGTACTTC
TRBV2	NA	TRBJ2-7	15	NA	CASNARVTISYEQYF	TGTGCCAGCAACGCCAGGGTAACTATCTCCTACGAGCAGTACTTC
TRBV29-1	many	TRBJ2-1	15	NA	CSVGIYLSSYNEQFF	TGCAGCGTTGGAATCTATCTGAGCTCCTACAATGAGCAGTTCTTC
TRBV6-5	NA	TRBJ2-1	14	NA	CASLRGGSYNEQFF	TGTGCCAGTCTGAGGGGGGGCTCCTACAATGAGCAGTTCTTC
TRBV28	NA	TRBJ1-5	17	TRBD1	CASSLETGRYSNQPQHF	TGTGCCAGCAGTTTGGAGACAGGGAGGTATAGCAATCAGCCCCAGCATTTT
TRBV3-1/TRBV3-2	NA	TRBJ2-5	17	NA	CASSQDPPGAVLWTQYF	TGTGCCAGCAGCCAAGATCCGCCAGGGGCGGTATTGTGGACCCAGTACTTC
TRBV6-1	NA	TRBJ1-3	14	TRBD1	CASSTHGQGNPIYF	TGTGCCAGCAGTACCCACGGACAGGGGAATCCCATATATTTT
TRBV2	NA	TRBJ2-3	15	NA	CASSGGPAGTDTQYF	TGTGCCAGCAGTGGAGGGCCGGCAGGCACAGATACGCAGTATTTT
TRBV5-1	NA	TRBJ1-3	16	NA	CASSLGVTGSGNTIYF	TGCGCCAGCAGCTTGGGGGTGACAGGCTCTGGAAACACCATATATTTT
TRBV6-5	NA	TRBJ1-2	15	TRBD1	CASRYTRQGGSGYTF	TGTGCCAGCCGCTATACCCGACAGGGGGGATCTGGCTACACCTTC
TRBV13	NA	TRBJ2-1	15	TRBD2	CASRTREGTYNEQFF	TGTGCCAGCAGGACGCGGGAGGGTACCTACAATGAGCAGTTCTTC
TRBV28	NA	TRBJ1-6	18	NA	CASSLPFIFGGDDSPLHF	TGTGCCAGCAGTTTACCCTTCATCTTCGGGGGTGATGATTCACCCCTCCACTTT
TRBV19	NA	TRBJ2-1	15	TRBD2	CASSILAGDQNEQFF	TGTGCCAGTAGTATCCTAGCGGGAGATCAGAATGAGCAGTTCTTC
TRBV5-8	once	TRBJ1-6	13	TRBD1	CASSLDRGSPLHF	TGTGCCAGCAGCTTGGACAGGGGTTCACCCCTCCACTTT
TRBV2	NA	TRBJ2-6	17	NA	CASSQGTQESGANVLTF	TGTGCCAGCAGTCAAGGCACCCAAGAGTCGGGGGCCAACGTCCTGACTTTC
TRBV7-3	NA	TRBJ2-5	17	TRBD2	CASSPRGRGAPQETQYF	TGTGCCAGCAGTCCCCGGGGGAGGGGCGCCCCCCAAGAGACCCAGTACTTC
TRBV11-2	NA	TRBJ2-3	18	TRBD2	CASSFTLAGGGSTDTQYF	TGTGCCAGCAGCTTTACTCTAGCGGGAGGGGGGAGCACAGATACGCAGTATTTT
TRBV27	NA	TRBJ2-5	14	NA	CASSPNYLRETQYF	TGTGCCAGCAGTCCCAACTACCTCCGGGAGACCCAGTACTTC
TRBV6-4	NA	TRBJ2-1	15	TRBD2	CASSDRAGGYNEQFF	TGTGCCAGCAGTGACAGAGCGGGGGGGTACAATGAGCAGTTCTTC
TRBV7-6	once	TRBJ1-4	14	TRBD1	CASSLRQGNEKLFF	TGTGCCAGCAGCTTAAGACAGGGGAATGAAAAACTGTTTTTT
TRBV4-1	once	TRBJ1-2	16	NA	CASSQEVSSFHYGYTF	TGCGCCAGCAGCCAAGAAGTTAGCAGCTTCCACTATGGCTACACCTTC
TRBV5-1	NA	TRBJ1-2	15	TRBD1	CASSYRDSPNYGYTF	TGCGCCAGCAGCTACCGGGACAGCCCTAACTATGGCTACACCTTC
TRBV6-1	NA	TRBJ2-7	19	TRBD2	CASSEYRVAGGISREEQYF	TGTGCCAGCAGTGAATATCGGGTAGCGGGGGGGATCTCAAGGGAAGAGCAGTACTTC
TRBV29-1	NA	TRBJ2-3	13	TRBD2	CSFGGLVTDTQYF	TGCAGTTTTGGGGGACTAGTGACAGATACGCAGTATTTT
TRBV15	few	TRBJ1-1	14	NA	CATSRYEDSTEAFF	TGTGCCACCAGCAGATATGAAGACAGCACTGAAGCTTTCTTT